The 18 T cell receptor beta chains below all came from one sample that was sequenced in a study of blood T cell repertoires in COVID-19. Some clones are missing from TCRdb's copy, which holds only in-frame ones; the method was immunoSEQ multiplex PCR. This repertoire shows approximately 190,000 clones, approximately 91% found once; its top ten account for around 1.9%. The source material was peripheral blood. The source is an older man with active or convalescent COVID-19.

The rearrangement uses TRBV28 and TRBJ2-3; D is undetermined. CDR3 length: 12 amino acids. Germline values: CDR1 MDHEN, CDR2 SYDVKM. V lost 3 bases to trimming and J lost 6 bases, with 7 bases between them. CDR3 loop: CASSFPQDTQYF. The CDR3 coding sequence is TGTGCCAGCAGTTTTCCCCAGGATACGCAGTATTTT.

The chain carries TRBV30 and TRBJ1-6; TRBD1 might be the D (6 bases). Germline CDR1 GTSNPN, CDR2 SVGIG (reference sequence). Between the trimmed V and J ends, which lost 4 bases and 5 bases, there was a span of 24 bases. The CDR3 runs to 18 residues. The CDR3 DNA sequence: TGTGCCTGGACCCTCAAGGGCGGGGGGGGCGCCGATAATTCACCCCTCCACTTT. Translating it yields CAWTLKGGGGADNSPLHF. Combining the CDR3 with reference TRBV30 and TRBJ1-6 gives the whole variable domain SQTIHQWPATLVQPVGSPLSLECTVEGTSNPNLYWYRQAAGRGLQLLFYSVGIGQISSEVPQNLSASRPQDRQFILSSKKLLLSDSGFYLCAWTLKGGGGADNSPLHFGNGTRLTVT.

The CDR3: CASSPEGRSNTGELFF. In DNA, the CDR3 is TGTGCCAGCAGCCCCGAGGGCAGGTCGAACACCGGGGAGCTGTTTTTT. This chain joins TRBV5-4 and TRBJ2-2, with a weak D call TRBD2 (5 bases). The CDR3 has 16 amino acids. The germline CDR1 and CDR2 sequences are SGHNT and YYREEE (reference sequence). Trimming took 4 bases from V and 0 from J, leaving 13 bases between them.

The chain combines TRBV28 with TRBJ2-3; 8 bases are a match to TRBD1. V lost 6 bases, J lost 2 bases, and 7 bases stayed unmatched. The CDR3 extends over 15 amino acids. The germline CDR1 and CDR2 sequences are MDHEN and SYDVKM. CDR3 coding DNA: TGTGCCAGCAGCGTCGACAGGGGTTTCACAGATACGCAGTATTTT. Its translation: CASSVDRGFTDTQYF.

The CDR3 reads CASSRGSGEEAFF. The CDR3 DNA follows: TGCGCCAGCAGCAGGGGGTCAGGGGAGGAAGCTTTCTTT. This chain joins TRBV5-1 and TRBJ1-1, with a possible D match to TRBD1 (6 bases). V was cut by 4 bases and J by 8 bases, with 15 bases left in between. This CDR3 has 13 amino acids. The V gene's germline CDR1 is SGHRS and CDR2 YFSETQ.

The chain carries TRBV15 and TRBJ2-5; weak D call: TRBD1 (6 bases). Looked up from germline, CDR1 is LNHNV and CDR2 is YYDKDF (reference sequence). With 3 bases removed from V and 7 bases from J, the gap between germline ends came to 18 bases. The CDR3 spans 15 residues. The CDR3 reads CATSSADRGGRTQYF. The CDR3 bases are TGTGCCACCAGCAGCGCAGACAGAGGGGGAAGGACCCAGTACTTC.

This rearrangement joins TRBV5-6 to TRBJ2-7; 7 bases map to TRBD1. This CDR3 is 14 amino acids long. V dropped 2 bases and J dropped 3; count of bases not matched to a gene: 5. Per germline, CDR1 SGHDT and CDR2 YYEEEE. The CDR3 spells CASSFSAGGYEQYF. DNA of the CDR3: TGTGCCAGCAGCTTTAGCGCAGGGGGCTACGAGCAGTACTTC.

The gene calls are TRBV7-9 and TRBJ2-3; 9 bases are a match to TRBD2. With 5 bases clipped from V and 2 bases from J, the junction kept 8 bases outside the gene matches. Germline V gives CDR1 SEHNR, CDR2 FQNEAQ (reference sequence). The CDR3 is made up of 16 amino acids. CDR3 DNA: TGTGCCAGCAGCCGTGCCATAGCGGGAGTCACAGATACGCAGTATTTT. As protein: CASSRAIAGVTDTQYF.

The gene calls are TRBV7-9 and TRBJ2-7; unclear D gene. Germline-derived CDR1 and CDR2 are SEHNR and FQNEAQ (reference sequence). V lost 4 bases and J lost 6, with 13 bases in between. CDR3 size: 13 residues. This chain's CDR3 is CASSSTGPSEQYF. The CDR3, as DNA: TGTGCCAGCAGCTCCACGGGTCCTTCCGAGCAGTACTTC.

Comment on this clone: One junction end does not reproduce the germline sequence, and a read error may be involved. This specimen includes other DNA sequences encoding the same CDR3. The chain has TRBV3-1 (or the pseudogene TRBV3-2) and TRBJ1-1, with D possibly being TRBD1 (5 bases). Germline V gene data show CDR1 as LGHDT and CDR2 as YNNKEL (reference sequence). There are 14 residues in the CDR3. CDR3 nucleotides: TGTGCCAGCAGCCACCAGGGTGAGCACACTGAAGCCTTCTTT. Its translation is CASSHQGEHTEAFF.

This chain links TRBV3-1 (or the pseudogene TRBV3-2) with TRBJ1-5; D is undetermined. The CDR3 extends over 13 amino acids. V lost 1 base and J lost 6, with 7 bases in between. Germline V gene sequence: CDR1 LGHDT, CDR2 YNNKEL (reference sequence). The CDR3 region is CASSQGAAQPQHF. The CDR3 region has the DNA TGTGCCAGCAGCCAAGGGGCAGCTCAGCCCCAGCATTTT.

The chain couples TRBV30 to TRBJ1-1, with D perhaps matching TRBD1 (6 bases). The germline V gene has CDR1 GTSNPN and CDR2 SVGIG (reference sequence). V lost 0 bases and J lost 2, with 13 bases in between. This CDR3 comprises 15 residues. The CDR3 bases are TGTGCCTGGAGTGTGGGGGGGCCCCCAAACACTGAAGCTTTCTTT. Protein: CAWSVGGPPNTEAFF. Full variable domain (outside the CDR3, taken from reference TRBV30 and TRBJ1-1): SQTIHQWPATLVQPVGSPLSLECTVEGTSNPNLYWYRQAAGRGLQLLFYSVGIGQISSEVPQNLSASRPQDRQFILSSKKLLLSDSGFYLCAWSVGGPPNTEAFFGQGTRLTVV.

The V and J genes are TRBV29-1 and TRBJ2-5; D is unclear. The ends were cut back, 8 bases at V and 1 base at J, with 14 bases in the middle. Germline V gene lookup returns CDR1 SQVTM and CDR2 ANQGSEA. This CDR3 is 13 amino acids long. The CDR3 DNA follows: TGCAGCCAAGCAAGTTTAACCCAAGAGACCCAGTACTTC. Its translation is CSQASLTQETQYF.

This clone was detected a few times. The chain couples TRBV6-4 to TRBJ2-4; 7 bases map to TRBD1. Per germline, CDR1 MRHNA and CDR2 SNTAGT. This CDR3 has 15 residues. V lost 3 bases and J lost 6; bases outside the gene matches: 8. The CDR3 loop reads CASSEDDRVGNIQYF. In DNA, the CDR3 is TGTGCCAGCAGTGAAGACGACAGGGTTGGAAACATTCAGTACTTC.

This sequence joins TRBV11-2 and TRBJ2-7, with D possibly matching TRBD1 (6 bases). The V end lost 6 bases, the J end lost 4 bases, and 19 bases lay between the germline ends. From germline, CDR1 is SGHAT and CDR2 FQNNGV. The CDR3 runs to 15 residues. The CDR3 region is CASRRETGPLYEQYF. For the CDR3, the DNA is TGTGCCAGCAGGAGAGAGACAGGACCATTATACGAGCAGTACTTC.

The table lists this clone with a count of one. The V call is TRBV27, the J call TRBJ2-5, with 12 bases lining up with TRBD2. CDR1 and CDR2 (germline): MNHEY, SMNVEV (reference sequence). Trimming took 4 bases from V and 7 from J; bases not matched to a gene: 10. CDR3 length: 16 residues. The CDR3 bases are TGTGCCAGCAGTTCCAGGGGACTAGCGGGTTTCGGGACCCAGTACTTC. It encodes CASSSRGLAGFGTQYF.

This clone was detected only once. V usage is TRBV28 and J usage is TRBJ2-3; 9 bases fit TRBD2. Per germline, CDR1 MDHEN and CDR2 SYDVKM. V trimming: 5 bases; J trimming: 5 bases; junction bases outside the gene matches: 8. The CDR3 contains 15 residues. The CDR3 nucleotides read TGTGCCAGCAGTCTCCCGCGGGGGGGCGTAGATACGCAGTATTTT. Translated: CASSLPRGGVDTQYF.

This CDR3 reads CASTVLGAMGNQPQHF. In DNA, the CDR3 is TGTGCCAGCACCGTCTTGGGGGCCATGGGCAATCAGCCCCAGCATTTT. The gene calls are TRBV6-6 and TRBJ1-5; perhaps TRBD1 as D (6 bases). CDR1 is MNHNY, CDR2 SVGAGI, per germline (reference sequence). V dropped 7 bases and J dropped 2 bases, with 18 bases sitting between them. The CDR3 runs 16 residues.